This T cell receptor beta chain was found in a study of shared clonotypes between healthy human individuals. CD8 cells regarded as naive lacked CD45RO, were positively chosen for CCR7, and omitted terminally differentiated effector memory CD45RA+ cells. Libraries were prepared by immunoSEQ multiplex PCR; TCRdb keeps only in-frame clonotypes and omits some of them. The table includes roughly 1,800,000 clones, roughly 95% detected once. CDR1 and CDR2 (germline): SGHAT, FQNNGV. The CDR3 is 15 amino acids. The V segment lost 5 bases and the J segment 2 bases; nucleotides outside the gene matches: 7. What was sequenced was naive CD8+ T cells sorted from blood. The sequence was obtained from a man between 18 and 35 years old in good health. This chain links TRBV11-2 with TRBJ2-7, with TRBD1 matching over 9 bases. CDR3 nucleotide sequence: TGTGCCAGCAGCCCCGGGACAGGGATAACCTACGAGCAGTACTTC. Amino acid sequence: CASSPGTGITYEQYF.